This T cell receptor (beta chain) was observed in a study of T cells after yellow fever vaccination (dated by TCRdb to between 2018 and 2020). In terms of the full investigation: The SMART-Seq v4 Ultra Low Input RNA kit was used to prepare libraries from fractions with low cell numbers. To follow T-cell clones before and after primary and booster YFV17D yellow fever vaccination, bulk TCR alpha and beta repertoires were sequenced over time. Two healthy male donors, one aged 18 to 30 and one aged 30 to 40 years, were included in the cohort. Blood samples were taken at several timepoints before and after primary and secondary immunization, and bulk PBMC replicates and cell subsets were isolated. Beyond this particular receptor, the publication reports: A small share of clonotypes occurred in both CD4 and CD8 compartments, likely arising from convergent recombination. FACS-sorted repertoires could contain abundant contaminating clonotypes from the bulk population, so computational filtering was required. Compared with the primary T-cell response, the secondary T-cell response was faster but weaker, reaching its peak on day 5 rather than on day 15. Most clones expanded after primary vaccination were re-detected after the booster (96% of CD4 and 88% of CD8), suggesting broad memory maintenance. Only a couple of donors were included in the study, so the extent to which the findings can be generalized is limited.

As regards this clonotype: Which antigen it targets is not known. Base qualities are not at hand, and no much larger clone is one base apart.

From the cysteine through the phenylalanine, the CDR3 covers 15 amino acids. Only the CDR3 portion is preserved as DNA: 45 bases, with reading frame beginning at the first base. After removal of 8 bases from V and 2 bases from J, the junction retains 6 bases not matched to a gene. Via the germline V gene, CDR1 is SGHTA and CDR2 FQGTGA. The sample's treatment or condition label, decoded: live attenuated yellow fever vaccine strain. At every blood-draw timepoint, two biological replicates of bulk PBMCs were collected. PBMCs were isolated from peripheral blood using a standard Ficoll-Paque protocol. TriZol was used to extract RNA from bulk PBMCs, from CD4 and CD8 fractions, and from dextramer-positive and dextramer-negative fractions. TCR cDNA was made using 5'RACE template switching, a step that added a universal primer site and unique molecular identifiers. cDNA synthesis was primed from both the TCR alpha and TCR beta constant segments. Libraries were amplified in two PCR steps, with sample barcodes and sequencing adapters added in the second step. Sequencing of the libraries was done on either Illumina HiSeq 2500 (2x100 bp) or NovaSeq (2x150 bp). In the authors' own workflow: MIGEC was used to demultiplex reads and collapse the reads into UMI consensus sequences, and MiXCR was used for V(D)J alignment. Vaccine-responding clonotypes were identified with edgeR using replicate PBMC samples, with FDR below 0.01 and a log2 fold change above 5 up to day 15 being required. Each bulk clonotype was labeled CD4 or CD8 based on which sequenced repertoire, CD4 or CD8, contained the clonotype at higher abundance. TCRdb applied fastp at Q25 and MiXCR to the public reads, then kept only in-frame beta chains. Merged by CDR3 protein, the rows form single entries marked with the most common genes and DNA. These V and J calls derive from TCRdb rather than the authors' analysis. The sample has 300,000 to 400,000 distinct CDR3 sequences on record, over 8% of them singletons. More than 15% of the sample belongs to the ten largest clones.

The receptor's source is a man aged 18 to 29 who received the YFV17D yellow fever vaccine. The source was PBMCs, collected on the day of the first yellow fever vaccination. This chain joins TRBV7-3 to TRBJ2-2; the central 9 bases match TRBD2. The CDR3 protein: CASAKRGDNTGELFF. The nucleotide sequence reads TGTGCCAGCGCTAAGCGGGGGGACAACACCGGGGAGCTGTTTTTT.